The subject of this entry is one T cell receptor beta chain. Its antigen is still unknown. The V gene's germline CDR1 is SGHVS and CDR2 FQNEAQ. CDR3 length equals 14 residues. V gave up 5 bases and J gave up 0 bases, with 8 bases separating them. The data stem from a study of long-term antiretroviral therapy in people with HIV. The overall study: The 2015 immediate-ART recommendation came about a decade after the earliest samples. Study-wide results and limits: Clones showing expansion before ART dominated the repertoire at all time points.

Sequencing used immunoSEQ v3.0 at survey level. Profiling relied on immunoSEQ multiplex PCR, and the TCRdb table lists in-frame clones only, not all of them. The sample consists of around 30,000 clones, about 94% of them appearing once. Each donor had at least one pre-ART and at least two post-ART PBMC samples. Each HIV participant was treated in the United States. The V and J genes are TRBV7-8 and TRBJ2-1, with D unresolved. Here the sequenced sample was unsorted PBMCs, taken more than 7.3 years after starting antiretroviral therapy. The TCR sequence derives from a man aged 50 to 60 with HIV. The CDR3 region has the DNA TGTGCCAGCAGCCGCCTTAGCTCCTACAATGAGCAGTTCTTC. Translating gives CASSRLSSYNEQFF.